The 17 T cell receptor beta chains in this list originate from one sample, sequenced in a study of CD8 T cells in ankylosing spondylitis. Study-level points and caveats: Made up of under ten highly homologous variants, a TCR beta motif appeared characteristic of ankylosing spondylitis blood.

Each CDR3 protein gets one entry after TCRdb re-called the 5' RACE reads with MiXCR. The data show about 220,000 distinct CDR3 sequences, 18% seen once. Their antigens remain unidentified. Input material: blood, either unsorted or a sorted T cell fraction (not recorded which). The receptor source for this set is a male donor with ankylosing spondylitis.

The CDR3 loop is CASSSRERGYNEQFF. In DNA, the CDR3 is TGTGCCAGCAGCTCTCGGGAGAGGGGTTACAATGAGCAGTTCTTC. V usage is TRBV13 and J usage is TRBJ2-1; D possibly corresponds to TRBD2 (6 bases). V was pared by 4 bases and J by 4 bases, with 14 bases between. The CDR3 consists of 15 residues. Germline CDR1 PRHDT, CDR2 FYEKMQ (reference sequence).

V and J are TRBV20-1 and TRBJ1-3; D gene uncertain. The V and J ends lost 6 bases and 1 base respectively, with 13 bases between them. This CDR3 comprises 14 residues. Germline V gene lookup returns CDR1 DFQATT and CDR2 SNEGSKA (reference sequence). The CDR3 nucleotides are TGCAGTGCCGCGGACGGAGGGTCTGGAAACACCATATATTTT. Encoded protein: CSAADGGSGNTIYF.

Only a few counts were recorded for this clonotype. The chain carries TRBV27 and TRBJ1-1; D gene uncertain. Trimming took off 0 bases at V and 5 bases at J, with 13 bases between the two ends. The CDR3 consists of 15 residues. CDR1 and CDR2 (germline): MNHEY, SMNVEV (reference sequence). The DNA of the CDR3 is TGTGCCAGCAGTTTATCGAACTACCAGGAAACTGAAGCTTTCTTT. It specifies CASSLSNYQETEAFF.

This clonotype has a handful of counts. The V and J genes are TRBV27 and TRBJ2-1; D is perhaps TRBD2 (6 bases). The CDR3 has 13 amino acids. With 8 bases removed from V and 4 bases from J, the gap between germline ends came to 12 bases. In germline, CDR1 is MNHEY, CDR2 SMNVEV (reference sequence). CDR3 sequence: CASGGSLYNEQFF. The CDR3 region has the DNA TGTGCCAGCGGGGGGTCGTTATACAATGAGCAGTTCTTC.

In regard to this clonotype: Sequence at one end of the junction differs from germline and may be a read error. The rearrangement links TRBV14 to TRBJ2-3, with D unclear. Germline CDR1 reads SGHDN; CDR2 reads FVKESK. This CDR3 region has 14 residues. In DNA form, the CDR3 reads TGTGCCAGCAGCCAATGGTTACCCCCAGATCCGCAGTATTTT. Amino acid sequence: CASSQWLPPDPQYF.

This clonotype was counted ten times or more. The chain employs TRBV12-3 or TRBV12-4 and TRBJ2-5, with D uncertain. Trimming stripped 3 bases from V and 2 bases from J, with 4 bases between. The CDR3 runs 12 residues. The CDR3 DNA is TGTGCCAGCAGTTTCCCACAAGAGACCCAGTACTTC. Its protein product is CASSFPQETQYF.

The CDR3, as DNA: TGTGCCAGCTCTGGGACAGGGCCCAACGAGCAGTACTTC. Its translation: CASSGTGPNEQYF. J is TRBJ2-7 and V is TRBV18; 9 bases are shared with TRBD1. Per germline, CDR1 KGHSH and CDR2 LQKENI. V shed 6 bases and J 5 bases; nucleotides not matched to a gene: 5. The CDR3 consists of 13 residues. The full variable domain, its missing parts supplied by reference TRBV18 and TRBJ2-7, is NAGVMQNPRHLVRRRGQEARLRCSPMKGHSHVYWYRQLPEEGLKFMVYLQKENIIDESGMPKERFSAEFPKEGPSILRIQQVVRGDSAAYFCASSGTGPNEQYFGPGTRLTVT.

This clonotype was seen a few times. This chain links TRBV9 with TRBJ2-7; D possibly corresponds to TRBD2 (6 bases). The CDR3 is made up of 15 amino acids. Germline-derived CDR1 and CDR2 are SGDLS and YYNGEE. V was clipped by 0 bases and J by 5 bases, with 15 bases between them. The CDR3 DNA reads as TGTGCCAGCAGCGTAGAAGGCAGGGAGGACCACGAGCAGTACTTC. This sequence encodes CASSVEGREDHEQYF. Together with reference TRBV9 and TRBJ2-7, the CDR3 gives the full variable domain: DSGVTQTPKHLITATGQRVTLRCSPRSGDLSVYWYQQSLDQGLQFLIQYYNGEERAKGNILERFSAQQFPDLHSELNLSSLELGDSALYFCASSVEGREDHEQYFGPGTRLTVT.

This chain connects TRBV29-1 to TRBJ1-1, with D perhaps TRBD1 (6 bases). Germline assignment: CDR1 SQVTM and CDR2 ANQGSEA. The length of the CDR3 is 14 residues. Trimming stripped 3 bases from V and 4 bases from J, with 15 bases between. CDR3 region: CSVDPTGVGTEAFF. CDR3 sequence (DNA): TGCAGCGTTGACCCGACAGGAGTGGGCACTGAAGCTTTCTTT.

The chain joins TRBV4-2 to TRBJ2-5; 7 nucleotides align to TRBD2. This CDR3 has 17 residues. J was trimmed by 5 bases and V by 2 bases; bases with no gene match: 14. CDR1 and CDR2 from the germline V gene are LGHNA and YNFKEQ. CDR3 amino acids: CASSQTLAGVSEETQYF. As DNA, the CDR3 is TGTGCCAGCAGCCAAACCCTTGCGGGAGTCAGCGAGGAGACCCAGTACTTC.

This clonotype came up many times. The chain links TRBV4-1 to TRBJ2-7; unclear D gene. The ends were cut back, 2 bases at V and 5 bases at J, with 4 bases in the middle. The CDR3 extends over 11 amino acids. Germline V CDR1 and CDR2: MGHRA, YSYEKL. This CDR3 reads CASSQNHEQYF. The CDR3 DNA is TGCGCCAGCAGCCAAAACCACGAGCAGTACTTC.

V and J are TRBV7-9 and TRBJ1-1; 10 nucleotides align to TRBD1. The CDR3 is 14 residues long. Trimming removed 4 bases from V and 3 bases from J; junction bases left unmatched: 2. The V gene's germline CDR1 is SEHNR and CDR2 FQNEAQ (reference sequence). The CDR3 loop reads CASSSGTGDTEAFF. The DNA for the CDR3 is TGTGCCAGCAGCTCCGGGACAGGGGACACTGAAGCTTTCTTT.

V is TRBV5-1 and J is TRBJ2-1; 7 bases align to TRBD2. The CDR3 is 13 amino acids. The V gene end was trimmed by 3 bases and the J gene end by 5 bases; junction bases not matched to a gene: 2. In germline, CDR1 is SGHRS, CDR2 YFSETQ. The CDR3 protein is CASSWEGNNEQFF. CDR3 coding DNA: TGCGCCAGCAGCTGGGAGGGAAACAATGAGCAGTTCTTC.

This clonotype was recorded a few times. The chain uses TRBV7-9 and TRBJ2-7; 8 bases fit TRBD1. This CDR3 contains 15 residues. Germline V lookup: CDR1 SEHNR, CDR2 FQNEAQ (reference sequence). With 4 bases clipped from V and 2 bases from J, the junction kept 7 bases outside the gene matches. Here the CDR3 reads CASSSTPGQAYEQYF. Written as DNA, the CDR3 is TGTGCCAGCAGCTCGACCCCGGGACAGGCCTACGAGCAGTACTTC.

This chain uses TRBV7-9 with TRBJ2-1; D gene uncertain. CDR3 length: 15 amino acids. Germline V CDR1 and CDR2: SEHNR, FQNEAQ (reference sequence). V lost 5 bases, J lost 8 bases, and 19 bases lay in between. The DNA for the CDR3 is TGTGCCAGCAGCCCAACCGGGCCCAAGCCCTATGAGCAGTTCTTC. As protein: CASSPTGPKPYEQFF. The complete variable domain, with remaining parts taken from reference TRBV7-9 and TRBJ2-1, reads DTGVSQNPRHKITKRGQNVTFRCDPISEHNRLYWYRQTLGQGPEFLTYFQNEAQLEKSRLLSDRFSAERPKGSFSTLEIQRTEQGDSAMYLCASSPTGPKPYEQFFGPGTRLTVL.

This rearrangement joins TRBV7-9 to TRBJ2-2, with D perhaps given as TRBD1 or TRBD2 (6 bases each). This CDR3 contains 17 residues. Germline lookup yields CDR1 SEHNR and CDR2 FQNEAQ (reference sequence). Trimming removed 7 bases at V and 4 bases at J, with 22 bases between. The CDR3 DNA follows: TGTGCCAGCACCCCCCCGGGGGCATCCGGGAGCACCGGGGAGCTGTTTTTT. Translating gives CASTPPGASGSTGELFF.

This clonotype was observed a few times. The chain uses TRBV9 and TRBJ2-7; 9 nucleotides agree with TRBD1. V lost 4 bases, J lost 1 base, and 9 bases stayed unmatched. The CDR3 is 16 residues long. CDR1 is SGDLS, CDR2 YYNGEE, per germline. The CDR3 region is CASSHPRDRDSYEQYF. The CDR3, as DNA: TGTGCCAGCAGCCATCCGAGGGACAGGGATTCCTACGAGCAGTACTTC.